This paragraph covers one T cell receptor (beta chain) sequence. At the DNA level, this CDR3 is encoded by other sequences in the same sample as well. This sample is part of a study of Ad26.COV2.S vaccination and SARS-CoV-2 variants. Overall study: Among those in the COV1001 Ad26.COV2.S trial arm was the donor.

The treatment denotes: around 19 received Ad26.COV2.S at low or high dose, single or two shots; roughly five received placebo; per-sample allocation not given. Collection of samples fell on day 63 after the first vaccine or placebo injection. Measured with immunoSEQ multiplex PCR; TCRdb has only the in-frame clones, and not every one. The table includes about 500,000 clones, 89% detected once. The TCR originated in a person between 18 and 60 years old who received the Ad26.COV2.S COVID-19 vaccine or a placebo. Source: peripheral blood, taken in a trial of Ad26.COV2.S vaccine versus placebo.

The CDR3 region is CASSFSGGTKNIQYF. For the CDR3, the DNA is TGTGCCAGCAGCTTCTCAGGGGGTACCAAAAACATTCAGTACTTC. V and J are TRBV7-2 and TRBJ2-4; 7 nucleotides line up with TRBD1. V shed 3 bases, J shed 2 bases, and the junction held 4 bases outside the gene matches. Germline CDR1 is SGHTA and CDR2 is FQGNSA. The CDR3 length is 15 residues.